One sample yielded the 24 T cell receptor beta chains listed below, sequenced in a study of cytomegalovirus exposure and HLA in healthy donors. The method was immunoSEQ multiplex PCR; TCRdb's version includes in-frame clones alone and lacks a portion of them. Seen here are under 250,000 clones, about 86% observed once, and the top ten hold around 2.6%. Sequenced material: PBMCs. These receptors were obtained from a man aged 18 to 30 in good health and CMV-seronegative.

The gene calls are TRBV14 and TRBJ2-7; 8 bases map to TRBD1. Germline V lookup: CDR1 SGHDN, CDR2 FVKESK. Trimming removed 1 base from V and 2 bases from J; junction bases left unmatched: 10. The CDR3 covers 17 residues. This chain's CDR3 is CASSQGTGRRVPYEQYF. The CDR3, as DNA: TGTGCCAGCAGCCAAGGGACAGGGCGACGGGTCCCCTACGAGCAGTACTTC.

The chain links TRBV5-6 to TRBJ1-3; D is unresolved. V was clipped by 2 bases and J by 0 bases, with 9 bases between them. CDR3 length equals 15 residues. The V gene's germline CDR1 is SGHDT and CDR2 YYEEEE. The CDR3 here is CASSFDTVSGNTIYF. CDR3 DNA: TGTGCCAGCAGCTTCGACACCGTCTCTGGAAACACCATATATTTT. The whole variable domain, filled in from reference TRBV5-6 and TRBJ1-3, reads DAGVTQSPTHLIKTRGQQVTLRCSPKSGHDTVSWYQQALGQGPQFIFQYYEEEERQRGNFPDRFSGHQFPNYSSELNVNALLLGDSALYLCASSFDTVSGNTIYFGEGSWLTVV.

CDR3 DNA: TGTGCCAGCAGCTGGGGCGGGGTAGGTATGAATGAGCAGTTCTTC. Translating it yields CASSWGGVGMNEQFF. The chain combines TRBV7-9 with TRBJ2-1, with D perhaps TRBD2 (6 bases). V lost 4 bases and J lost 7, with 17 bases in between. The CDR3 is made up of 15 amino acids. The germline V gene has CDR1 SEHNR and CDR2 FQNEAQ (reference sequence).

The V call is TRBV6-5, the J call TRBJ1-4, with a weak D call TRBD1 (5 bases). The V gene's germline CDR1 is MNHEY and CDR2 SVGAGI. Trimming shortened V by 2 bases and J by 10 bases, and 14 bases separated the two germline ends. The CDR3 has 14 residues. CDR3 residues: CASSYQGLEGKLFF. CDR3 bases: TGTGCCAGCAGTTACCAGGGCCTCGAAGGAAAACTGTTTTTT.

The genes are TRBV19 and TRBJ2-1; 8 bases agree with TRBD2. Trimming took 7 bases from V and 4 from J; bases not matched to a gene: 12. CDR3 length: 16 amino acids. CDR1 and CDR2 from the germline V gene are LNHDA and SQIVND (reference sequence). The CDR3 reads CASTGGAGFRYNEQFF. The CDR3 DNA sequence: TGTGCCAGTACGGGGGGGGCCGGGTTTCGTTACAATGAGCAGTTCTTC.

The rearrangement joins TRBV15 to TRBJ2-1; 7 nucleotides agree with TRBD2. Germline CDR1 is LNHNV and CDR2 is YYDKDF (reference sequence). This CDR3 spans 15 amino acids. V lost 1 base and J lost 7; bases outside the gene matches: 7. CDR3 coding DNA: TGTGCCACCAGCAGAGCGCGGGAGTTCTGGAATGAGCAGTTCTTC. The encoded protein is CATSRAREFWNEQFF.

This rearrangement joins TRBV27 to TRBJ1-2, with D maybe TRBD1 (6 bases). This CDR3 is 13 amino acids long. The ends were cut back, 8 bases at V and 8 bases at J, with 18 bases in the middle. CDR1 MNHEY and CDR2 SMNVEV come from the germline V gene (reference sequence). This chain's CDR3 is CASRRGGAGGYTF. The CDR3 DNA is TGTGCCAGCCGTCGGGGGGGCGCGGGAGGCTACACCTTC.

The rearrangement uses TRBV27 and TRBJ2-3, with 8 bases aligning to TRBD2. V was pared by 2 bases and J by 1 base, with 2 bases of the junction left unmatched. The germline gives CDR1 MNHEY, CDR2 SMNVEV (reference sequence). There are 15 residues in the CDR3. The CDR3 region has the DNA TGTGCCAGCAGTTTAGGGCGGGGGGGCACAGATACGCAGTATTTT. Protein: CASSLGRGGTDTQYF.

The chain links TRBV15 to TRBJ1-1; 8 positions agree with TRBD1. The CDR3 consists of 16 residues. The V gene's germline CDR1 is LNHNV and CDR2 YYDKDF (reference sequence). The V segment lost 6 bases and the J segment 5 bases; nucleotides outside the gene matches: 14. The CDR3 spells CATRTQIQGAFTEAFF. As DNA, the CDR3 is TGTGCCACCAGGACCCAAATCCAGGGGGCTTTTACTGAAGCTTTCTTT. The variable domain in full, completed from reference TRBV15 and TRBJ1-1, reads DAMVIQNPRYQVTQFGKPVTLSCSQTLNHNVMYWYQQKSSQAPKLLFHYYDKDFNNEADTPDNFQSRRPNTSFCFLDIRSPGLGDTAMYLCATRTQIQGAFTEAFFGQGTRLTVV.

The rearrangement joins TRBV6-1 to TRBJ1-6; D not certain. This CDR3 is built from 14 residues. In germline, CDR1 is MNHNS, CDR2 SASEGT. V lost 1 base and J lost 9, with 10 bases in between. The CDR3 sequence is CASSEVGIISPLHF. Written as DNA, the CDR3 is TGTGCCAGCAGTGAAGTTGGCATCATTTCACCCCTCCACTTT.

The rearrangement uses TRBV27 and TRBJ2-3, with 7 bases identical to TRBD1. This CDR3 region has 15 residues. CDR1 MNHEY and CDR2 SMNVEV come from the germline V gene (reference sequence). The V gene end was trimmed by 2 bases and the J gene end by 2 bases; junction bases not matched to a gene: 4. This CDR3 is CASSLGTAFTDTQYF. The CDR3 DNA follows: TGTGCCAGCAGTTTAGGGACAGCCTTCACAGATACGCAGTATTTT.

The chain combines TRBV27 with TRBJ2-7; 9 bases are a match to TRBD2. With V trimmed by 2 bases and J by 0 bases, 8 bases remained unmatched. Germline lookup yields CDR1 MNHEY and CDR2 SMNVEV (reference sequence). CDR3 length: 17 residues. The CDR3, as DNA: TGTGCCAGCAGTTTACGGACTACTAGCGGGCCCTCCTACGAGCAGTACTTC. Amino acid sequence: CASSLRTTSGPSYEQYF.

The chain is built from TRBV28 and TRBJ1-1; D unclear. CDR1 is MDHEN, CDR2 SYDVKM, per germline. CDR3 length equals 12 residues. The V end lost 8 bases, the J end lost 0 bases, and 7 bases lay between the germline ends. In nucleotides, the CDR3 is TGTGCCAGCGGGGAGGTGAACACTGAAGCTTTCTTT. Protein: CASGEVNTEAFF.

This clone was counted a few times. The chain links TRBV27 to TRBJ2-7; D gene unclear. The germline gives CDR1 MNHEY, CDR2 SMNVEV (reference sequence). This CDR3 region has 14 residues. The V and J ends lost 3 bases and 5 bases respectively, with 14 bases between them. CDR3 amino acids: CASSLPTRRNEQYF. In DNA form, the CDR3 reads TGTGCCAGCAGTTTGCCGACCCGGCGGAACGAGCAGTACTTC.

This chain uses TRBV5-6 with TRBJ2-2; tentatively, D is TRBD1 (5 bases). The V gene's germline CDR1 is SGHDT and CDR2 YYEEEE. V was trimmed by 4 bases and J by 6 bases, leaving 16 bases between them. CDR3 size: 15 residues. This chain's CDR3 is CASSLRFSGSGELFF. The CDR3 DNA reads as TGTGCCAGCAGCCTTCGCTTCTCAGGGTCCGGGGAGCTGTTTTTT.

This CDR3 is CASSLEGINYEQYF. CDR3 bases: TGTGCCAGCAGCTTGGAGGGAATAAACTACGAGCAGTACTTC. V and J are TRBV7-2 and TRBJ2-7; tentative D call: TRBD2 (6 bases). CDR1 and CDR2 (germline): SGHTA, FQGNSA. V was pared by 3 bases and J by 3 bases, with 12 bases between. The CDR3 is 14 residues long.

The chain couples TRBV5-4 to TRBJ2-3; unclear D gene. The CDR3 extends over 14 amino acids. Trimming removed 0 bases at V and 6 bases at J, with 11 bases between. Germline values: CDR1 SGHNT, CDR2 YYREEE (reference sequence). For the CDR3, the DNA is TGTGCCAGCAGCTTGGTAGCCCGCTTGGATACGCAGTATTTT. Its translation: CASSLVARLDTQYF.

The chain has TRBV5-4 and TRBJ2-2; possibly TRBD1 for D (6 bases). There are 14 residues in the CDR3. The germline V gene encodes CDR1 SGHNT and CDR2 YYREEE (reference sequence). V dropped 4 bases and J dropped 3 bases, with 10 bases sitting between them. This chain's CDR3 is CASSRQDYTGELFF. The CDR3 DNA sequence: TGTGCCAGCAGCCGACAGGATTACACCGGGGAGCTGTTTTTT. The whole variable domain, filled in from reference TRBV5-4 and TRBJ2-2, reads ETGVTQSPTHLIKTRGQQVTLRCSSQSGHNTVSWYQQALGQGPQFIFQYYREEENGRGNFPPRFSGLQFPNYSSELNVNALELDDSALYLCASSRQDYTGELFFGEGSRLTVL.

The CDR3 bases are TGTGCCAGCAGCCAAGCGGGGGAGACCCAGTACTTC. This translates into CASSQAGETQYF. V is TRBV4-2 and J is TRBJ2-5; D might be TRBD2 (5 bases). The length of the CDR3 is 12 residues. The V and J ends lost 1 base and 5 bases respectively, with 5 bases between them. The germline CDR1 and CDR2 sequences are LGHNA and YNFKEQ.

The DNA for the CDR3 is TGTGCCAGCAGTCTGCCGAGGGCGGGAGCTCGGGGCACCGGGGAGCTGTTTTTT. Protein sequence: CASSLPRAGARGTGELFF. This chain connects TRBV7-8 to TRBJ2-2, with TRBD2 identical over 7 bases. Germline-derived CDR1 and CDR2 are SGHVS and FQNEAQ. The ends lost 6 bases at V and 4 bases at J; junction bases unmatched: 17. The CDR3 has 18 amino acids.

The chain is built from TRBV25-1 and TRBJ2-6; TRBD1 matches at 9 bases. The CDR3 loop spans 18 amino acids. V dropped 4 bases and J dropped 2; count of bases not matched to a gene: 9. CDR1 MGHDK and CDR2 SYGVNS come from the germline V gene. CDR3 in amino acids: CASSGNRGRFAGANVLTF. The CDR3 DNA sequence: TGTGCCAGCAGTGGCAACAGGGGGCGCTTCGCTGGGGCCAACGTCCTGACTTTC.

V is TRBV4-3 and J is TRBJ2-1; possible D gene TRBD2, 7 bases. The CDR3 runs to 16 residues. CDR1 is LGHNA, CDR2 YSLEER, per germline. V was cut by 1 base and J by 2 bases, with 12 bases left in between. CDR3 residues: CASSQVGGAAYNEQFF. The CDR3 DNA reads as TGCGCCAGCAGCCAAGTTGGGGGGGCCGCCTACAATGAGCAGTTCTTC.

A note on this clone: The same CDR3 is also encoded by other DNA sequences in this sample. This rearrangement joins TRBV6-5 to TRBJ1-1; possibly TRBD1 for D (6 bases). The CDR3 has 14 amino acids. Germline lookup yields CDR1 MNHEY and CDR2 SVGAGI. Trimming left V 4 bases short and J 0 bases short, with 9 bases between. The CDR3 DNA is TGTGCCAGCAGTTTGGACAGAGTGAACACTGAAGCTTTCTTT. This encodes CASSLDRVNTEAFF.

The chain employs TRBV29-1 and TRBJ2-1; weak D call: TRBD2 (6 bases). CDR3 length equals 14 residues. Trimming cost V 3 bases and J 0 bases, with 9 bases left between them. Germline-derived CDR1 and CDR2 are SQVTM and ANQGSEA. In nucleotides, the CDR3 is TGCAGCGTTGATCGGGGGAGCTCCTACAATGAGCAGTTCTTC. This sequence encodes CSVDRGSSYNEQFF.